This T cell receptor beta chain appears in the sequencing data of a study of regulatory T cells in long-lasting Graves disease. Time point reported: newly diagnosed GD, antithyroid drugs for less than 3 months. Extracted RNA from PBMCs served as the source of the TCR library. Arm-PCR of CDR3 regions with iRepertoire HTBI primers generated TCR beta libraries. TCRdb fed the multiplex PCR reads into MiXCR, producing one record per CDR3 protein. The sample holds some 350,000 distinct CDR3 sequences, around 15% seen once. Germline V CDR1 and CDR2: MGHDK, SYGVNS. The CDR3 is 13 residues long. Trimming stripped 6 bases from V and 2 bases from J, with 11 bases between. These data also formed part of another study, on T cells in Graves' hyperthyroidism and ophthalmopathy. That investigation notes: An initial round of RT-PCR targeting the TCR CDR3 relied on the HTBI primer set.

The chain joins TRBV25-1 to TRBJ2-7, with D possibly matching TRBD2 (5 bases). Source: peripheral blood mononuclear cells (PBMCs), taken at new diagnosis, from a patient treated with antithyroid drugs. The sequence derives from a woman aged 18-35 years with Graves disease. The CDR3 region is CASRLDGAYEQYF. CDR3 coding DNA: TGTGCCAGCAGACTAGACGGAGCCTACGAGCAGTACTTC.